Reported below is one TCR beta chain. Its antigen is not known. Method: immunoSEQ multiplex PCR; TCRdb's copy keeps in-frame clones and lacks some. The repertoire holds fewer than 90,000 clones, 87% seen once, with 1.3% in the top ten. The source of the sample is a study of OX40 agonist ivuxolimab in advanced cancers. Across the whole study: From about 20 to 80 years was the age range, with a mean of 60 years, and around 83% were male.

At baseline, cycle 4 day 1, and cycle 7 day 1, blood was sampled. Findings and caveats of the study: Expanded peripheral T cell antigen specificity was not determined. By week 6 at 0.1 to 3.0 mg/kg, blood CD4+ and CD8+ T cells had expanded clonally.

Germline V gene data show CDR1 as MNHEY and CDR2 as SVGAGI. V lost 4 bases and J lost 4, with 8 bases in between. The CDR3 contains 14 residues. The material was CD4+ or CD8+ T cells sorted from blood, obtained in a trial of the OX40 agonist ivuxolimab. The sequence was obtained from an adult with an advanced solid tumor such as melanoma, head and neck, liver or kidney cancer. V gene TRBV6-5 combines with J gene TRBJ2-6; D uncertain. The CDR3 loop is CASSSPRGANVLTF. CDR3 coding DNA: TGTGCCAGCAGTTCCCCCCGGGGGGCCAACGTCCTGACTTTC.